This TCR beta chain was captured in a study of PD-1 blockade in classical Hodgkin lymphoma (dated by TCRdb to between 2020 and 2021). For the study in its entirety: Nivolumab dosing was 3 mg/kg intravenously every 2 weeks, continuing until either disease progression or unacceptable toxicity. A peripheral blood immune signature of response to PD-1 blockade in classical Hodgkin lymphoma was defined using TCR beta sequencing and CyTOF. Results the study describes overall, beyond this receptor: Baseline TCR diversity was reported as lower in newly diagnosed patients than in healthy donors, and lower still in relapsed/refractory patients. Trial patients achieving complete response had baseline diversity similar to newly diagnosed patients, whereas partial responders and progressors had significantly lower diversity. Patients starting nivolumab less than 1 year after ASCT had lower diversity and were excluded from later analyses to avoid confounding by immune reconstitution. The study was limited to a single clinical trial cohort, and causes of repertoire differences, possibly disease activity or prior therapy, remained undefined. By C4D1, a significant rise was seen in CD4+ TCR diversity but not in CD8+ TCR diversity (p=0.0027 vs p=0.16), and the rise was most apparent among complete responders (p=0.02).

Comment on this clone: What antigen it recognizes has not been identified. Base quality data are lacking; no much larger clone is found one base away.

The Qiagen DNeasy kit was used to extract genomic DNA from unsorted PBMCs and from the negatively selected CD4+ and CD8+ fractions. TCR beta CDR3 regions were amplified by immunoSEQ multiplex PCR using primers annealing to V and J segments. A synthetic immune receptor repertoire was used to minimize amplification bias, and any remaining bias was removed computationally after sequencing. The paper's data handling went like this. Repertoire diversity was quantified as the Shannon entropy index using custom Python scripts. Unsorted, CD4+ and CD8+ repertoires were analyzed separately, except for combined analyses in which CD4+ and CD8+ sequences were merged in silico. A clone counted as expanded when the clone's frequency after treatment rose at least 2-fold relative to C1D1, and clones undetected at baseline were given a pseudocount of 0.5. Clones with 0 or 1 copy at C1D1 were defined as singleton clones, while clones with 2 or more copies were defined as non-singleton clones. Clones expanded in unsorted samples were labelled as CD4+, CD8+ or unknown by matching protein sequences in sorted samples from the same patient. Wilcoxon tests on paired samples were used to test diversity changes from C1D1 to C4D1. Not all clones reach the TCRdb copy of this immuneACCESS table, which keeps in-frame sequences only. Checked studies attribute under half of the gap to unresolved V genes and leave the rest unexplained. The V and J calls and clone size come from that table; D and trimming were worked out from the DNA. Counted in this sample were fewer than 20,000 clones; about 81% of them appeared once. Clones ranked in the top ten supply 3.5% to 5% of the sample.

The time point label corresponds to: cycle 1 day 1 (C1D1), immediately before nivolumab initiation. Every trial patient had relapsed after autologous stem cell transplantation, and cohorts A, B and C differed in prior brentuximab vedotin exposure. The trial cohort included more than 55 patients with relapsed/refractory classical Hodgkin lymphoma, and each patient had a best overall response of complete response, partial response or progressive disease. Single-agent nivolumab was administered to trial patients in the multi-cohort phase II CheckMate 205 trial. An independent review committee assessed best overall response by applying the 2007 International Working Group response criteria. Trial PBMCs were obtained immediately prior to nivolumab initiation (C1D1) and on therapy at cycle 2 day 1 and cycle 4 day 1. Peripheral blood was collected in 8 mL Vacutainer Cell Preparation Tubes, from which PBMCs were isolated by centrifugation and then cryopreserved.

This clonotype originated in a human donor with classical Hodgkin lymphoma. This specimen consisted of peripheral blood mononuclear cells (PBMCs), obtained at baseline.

The nucleotide sequence reads TGTGCCAGTAGTAGTCCGGCAGCAGTCTATGGCTACACCTTC. This encodes CASSSPAAVYGYTF. The V and J genes are TRBV19 and TRBJ1-2; no D gene is confidently identified. Taken from the germline V gene (reference sequence), the CDR1 and CDR2 loops are LNHDA and SQIVND. The trim is 4 bases for V and 4 bases for J, with a gap of 13 bases between the germline ends. The CDR3 runs 14 residues from the cysteine to the phenylalanine. Only the CDR3 region is kept as DNA, spanning 42 bases read in frame from base 1. With all but the CDR3 taken from the reference TRBV19 and TRBJ1-2 genes, the full variable domain is: DGGITQSPKYLFRKEGQNVTLSCEQNLNHDAMYWYRQDPGQGLRLIYYSQIVNDFQKGDIAEGYSVSREKKESFPLTVTSAQKNPTAFYLCASSSPAAVYGYTFGSGTRLTVV.